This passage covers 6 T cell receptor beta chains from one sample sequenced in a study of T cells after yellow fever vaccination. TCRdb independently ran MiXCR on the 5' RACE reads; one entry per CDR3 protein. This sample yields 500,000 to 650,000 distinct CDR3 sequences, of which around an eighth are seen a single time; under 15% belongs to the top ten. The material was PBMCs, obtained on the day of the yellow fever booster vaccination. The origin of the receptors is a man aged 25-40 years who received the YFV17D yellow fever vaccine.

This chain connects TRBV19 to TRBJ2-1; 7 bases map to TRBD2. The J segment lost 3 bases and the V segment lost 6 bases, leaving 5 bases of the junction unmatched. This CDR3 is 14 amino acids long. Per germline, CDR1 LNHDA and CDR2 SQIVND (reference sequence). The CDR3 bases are TGTGCCAGTAGAGTTCTAGCGGACTACAATGAGCAGTTCTTC. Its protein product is CASRVLADYNEQFF.

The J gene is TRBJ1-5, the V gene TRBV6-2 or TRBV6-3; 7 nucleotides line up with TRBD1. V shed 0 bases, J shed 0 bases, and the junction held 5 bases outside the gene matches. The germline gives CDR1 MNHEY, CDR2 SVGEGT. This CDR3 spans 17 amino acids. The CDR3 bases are TGTGCCAGCAGTTACTCCGCCAGGGGGGTTAGCAATCAGCCCCAGCATTTT. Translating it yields CASSYSARGVSNQPQHF.

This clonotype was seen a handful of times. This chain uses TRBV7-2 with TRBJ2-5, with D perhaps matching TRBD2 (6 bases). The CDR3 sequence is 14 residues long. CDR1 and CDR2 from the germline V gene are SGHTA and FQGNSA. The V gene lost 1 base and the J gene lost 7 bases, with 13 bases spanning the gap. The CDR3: CASSLGREGGTQYF. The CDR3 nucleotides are TGTGCCAGCAGCTTAGGGCGGGAAGGAGGGACCCAGTACTTC. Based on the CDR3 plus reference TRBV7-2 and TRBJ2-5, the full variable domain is GAGVSQSPSNKVTEKGKDVELRCDPISGHTALYWYRQSLGQGLEFLIYFQGNSAPDKSGLPSDRFSAERTGGSVSTLTIQRTQQEDSAVYLCASSLGREGGTQYFGPGTRLLVL.

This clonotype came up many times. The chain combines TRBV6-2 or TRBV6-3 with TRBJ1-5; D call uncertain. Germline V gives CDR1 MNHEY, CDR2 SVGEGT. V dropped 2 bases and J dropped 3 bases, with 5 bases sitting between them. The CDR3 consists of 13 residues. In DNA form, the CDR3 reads TGTGCCAGCAGTTACCGGGCCAATCAGCCCCAGCATTTT. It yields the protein CASSYRANQPQHF.

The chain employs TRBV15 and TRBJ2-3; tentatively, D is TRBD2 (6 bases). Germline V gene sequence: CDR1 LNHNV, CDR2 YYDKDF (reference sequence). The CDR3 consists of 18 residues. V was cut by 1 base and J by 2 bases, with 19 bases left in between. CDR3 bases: TGTGCCACCAGCAGAGGTCCAGGGACTGCTGTTTTCACAGATACGCAGTATTTT. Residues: CATSRGPGTAVFTDTQYF.

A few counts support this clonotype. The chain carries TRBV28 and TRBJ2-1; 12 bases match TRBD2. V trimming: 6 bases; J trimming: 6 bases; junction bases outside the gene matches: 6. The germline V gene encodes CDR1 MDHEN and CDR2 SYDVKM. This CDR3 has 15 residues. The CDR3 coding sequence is TGTGCCAGCAGCGCCCTAGCGGGAGGGGTCAATGAGCAGTTCTTC. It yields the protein CASSALAGGVNEQFF.